A single sample is the source of the 14 T cell receptor beta chains below, sequenced in a study of blood T cell repertoires in COVID-19 (dated by TCRdb to 2020 to 2022). The library was built by means of the immunoSEQ multiplex PCR assay. As stored in TCRdb, this immuneACCESS dataset retains in-frame rearrangements with V and J assigned. A fraction of the clones does not appear; measured against another copy, unresolved V genes explain less than half of the discrepancy, and the remainder lacks a known reason. The sample table contains some 35,000 clones; only one count was recorded for more than 75% of them. The top ten clonotypes cover around 15% of the sample. Sequencing input: peripheral blood. Source of these receptors: a man aged 65 to 79 with acute or convalescent COVID-19.

This clone turned up a few times. V is TRBV7-2 and J is TRBJ1-2; D remains ambiguous. Germline loops: CDR1 SGHTA, CDR2 FQGNSA. The CDR3 length is 16 residues. Between the trimmed V and J ends, which lost 5 bases and 4 bases, there was a span of 20 bases. The CDR3 loop is CASSLNVPRVGYGYTF. CDR3 sequence (DNA): TGTGCCAGCAGCCTTAACGTTCCGAGGGTTGGCTATGGCTACACCTTC.

The chain is built from TRBV7-5 and TRBJ1-5; TRBD1 is the table's D call, not checked against the DNA. TRBV7-5 is assigned pseudogene status. This CDR3 is built from 14 residues. CDR3 in amino acids: CARSAGQGDQPQHF. DNA for the CDR3: TGTGCCAGAAGCGCGGGACAGGGTGATCAGCCCCAGCATTTT.

This chain uses TRBV19 with TRBJ1-5; D is perhaps TRBD1 (6 bases). The CDR3 loop spans 15 amino acids. The V gene lost 6 bases and the J gene lost 6 bases, with 18 bases spanning the gap. Germline values: CDR1 LNHDA, CDR2 SQIVND (reference sequence). For the CDR3, the DNA is TGTGCCAGTAGCGTTAAACAGGGTAATATTCAGCCCCAGCATTTT. Amino acids: CASSVKQGNIQPQHF.

The chain carries TRBV7-2 and TRBJ2-1, with TRBD1 as a possible D gene (5 bases). Germline V gene sequence: CDR1 SGHTA, CDR2 FQGNSA. V was shortened by 1 base and J by 10 bases, with 17 bases between the two germline ends. The CDR3 loop spans 15 amino acids. The CDR3 DNA reads as TGTGCCAGCAGCTTAGACCGGGCCAGTAGGGGCGAGCAGTTCTTC. It translates to CASSLDRASRGEQFF.

The CDR3 loop reads CASSYTSGRASVRYNEQFF. CDR3 bases: TGTGCCAGCAGCTACACTAGCGGGAGGGCCTCAGTCCGATACAATGAGCAGTTCTTC. The chain employs TRBV5-4 and TRBJ2-1; 13 positions match TRBD2. The V and J ends lost 3 bases and 4 bases, in that order; junction bases with no gene match: 13. This CDR3 comprises 19 residues. Looked up from germline, CDR1 is SGHNT and CDR2 is YYREEE (reference sequence).

This clone was detected only a few times. The chain couples TRBV14 to TRBJ2-4, with 9 bases fitting TRBD1. CDR1 SGHDN and CDR2 FVKESK come from the germline V gene. V shed 5 bases, J shed 1 base, and the junction held 3 bases outside the gene matches. The CDR3 length is 15 residues. In nucleotides, the CDR3 is TGTGCCAGCAGCGGAGGGACAGGGGCCAAAAACATTCAGTACTTC. It codes for CASSGGTGAKNIQYF.

The chain uses TRBV28 and TRBJ1-1; D unresolved. The germline gives CDR1 MDHEN, CDR2 SYDVKM. This CDR3 has 15 residues. The V and J ends lost 3 bases and 0 bases respectively, with 11 bases between them. The CDR3 spells CASSFRRPLNTEAFF. CDR3 sequence (DNA): TGTGCCAGCAGTTTCAGGAGGCCGCTGAACACTGAAGCTTTCTTT.

The chain combines TRBV6-2 or TRBV6-3 with TRBJ1-4, with D unresolved. The germline gives CDR1 MNHEY, CDR2 SVGEGT. The CDR3 is made up of 21 amino acids. Trimming took off 0 bases at V and 3 bases at J, with 26 bases between the two ends. The CDR3 nucleotides are TGTGCCAGCAGTTACTCGATATACAGAATTAAACTCCCAGCGGCTAATGAAAAACTGTTTTTT. This gives the protein CASSYSIYRIKLPAANEKLFF.

This clone appeared once. The genes are TRBV28 and TRBJ2-3; 9 bases are shared with TRBD1. V lost 6 bases to trimming and J lost 2 bases; unmatched junction nucleotides: 9. The CDR3 covers 16 residues. Per germline, CDR1 MDHEN and CDR2 SYDVKM. In DNA, the CDR3 is TGTGCCAGCAGGCCCCCGACAGGGGGTCTCACAGATACGCAGTATTTT. Translating gives CASRPPTGGLTDTQYF.

The chain uses TRBV5-1 and TRBJ2-2, with 10 nucleotides matching TRBD2. Trimming cost V 2 bases and J 6 bases; bases outside gene matches: 4. There are 15 residues in the CDR3. In germline, CDR1 is SGHRS, CDR2 YFSETQ. CDR3 region: CASSFASGSPGELFF. In nucleotides, the CDR3 is TGCGCCAGCAGCTTTGCTAGCGGGAGCCCCGGGGAGCTGTTTTTT.

The chain links TRBV6-5 to TRBJ2-3, with a tentative D call TRBD2 (5 bases). CDR3 length equals 14 residues. Trimming left V 7 bases short and J 2 bases short, with 13 bases between. Germline assignment: CDR1 MNHEY and CDR2 SVGAGI. CDR3 in amino acids: CASIGRADTDTQYF. The CDR3 DNA follows: TGTGCCAGCATAGGGCGGGCCGACACAGATACGCAGTATTTT.

V gene TRBV28 combines with J gene TRBJ1-5, with D unresolved. Trimming removed 7 bases at V and 0 bases at J, with 13 bases between. The germline V gene encodes CDR1 MDHEN and CDR2 SYDVKM. The CDR3 contains 15 residues. The CDR3: CASISERTSNQPQHF. The CDR3 nucleotides are TGTGCCAGCATCTCCGAGCGGACTAGCAATCAGCCCCAGCATTTT.

The chain recombines TRBV6-2 or TRBV6-3 with TRBJ1-5; D perhaps matches TRBD1 (5 bases). The CDR3 totals 17 residues. Trimming cost V 2 bases and J 0 bases, with 14 bases left between them. Germline V gene sequence: CDR1 MNHEY, CDR2 SVGEGT. CDR3 bases: TGTGCCAGCAGTTACGACAGAAGGGCCCCTAGCAATCAGCCCCAGCATTTT. It specifies CASSYDRRAPSNQPQHF.

The V and J genes are TRBV13 and TRBJ2-1; a weak D match, TRBD1 (5 bases). Per germline, CDR1 PRHDT and CDR2 FYEKMQ (reference sequence). The CDR3 extends over 16 amino acids. The V end lost 5 bases, the J end lost 2 bases, and 16 bases lay between the germline ends. This chain's CDR3 is CASSLPLSTAYNEQFF. CDR3 bases: TGTGCCAGCAGCCTCCCCCTTTCGACAGCCTACAATGAGCAGTTCTTC.